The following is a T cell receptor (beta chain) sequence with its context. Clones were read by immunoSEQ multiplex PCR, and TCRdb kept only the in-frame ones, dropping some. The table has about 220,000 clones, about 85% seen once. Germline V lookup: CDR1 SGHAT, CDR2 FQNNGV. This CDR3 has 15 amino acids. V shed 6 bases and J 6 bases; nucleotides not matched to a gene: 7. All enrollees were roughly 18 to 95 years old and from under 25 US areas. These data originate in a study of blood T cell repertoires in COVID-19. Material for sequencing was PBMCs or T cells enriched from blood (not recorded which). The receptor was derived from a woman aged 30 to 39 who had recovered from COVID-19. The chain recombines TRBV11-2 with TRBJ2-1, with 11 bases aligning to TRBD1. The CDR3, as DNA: TGTGCCAGCAGATTGGGGGACAGGGGGGTCAATGAGCAGTTCTTC. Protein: CASRLGDRGVNEQFF. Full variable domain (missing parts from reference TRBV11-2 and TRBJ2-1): EAGVAQSPRYKIIEKRQSVAFWCNPISGHATLYWYQQILGQGPKLLIQFQNNGVVDDSQLPKDRFSAERLKGVDSTLKIQPAKLEDSAVYLCASRLGDRGVNEQFFGPGTRLTVL.